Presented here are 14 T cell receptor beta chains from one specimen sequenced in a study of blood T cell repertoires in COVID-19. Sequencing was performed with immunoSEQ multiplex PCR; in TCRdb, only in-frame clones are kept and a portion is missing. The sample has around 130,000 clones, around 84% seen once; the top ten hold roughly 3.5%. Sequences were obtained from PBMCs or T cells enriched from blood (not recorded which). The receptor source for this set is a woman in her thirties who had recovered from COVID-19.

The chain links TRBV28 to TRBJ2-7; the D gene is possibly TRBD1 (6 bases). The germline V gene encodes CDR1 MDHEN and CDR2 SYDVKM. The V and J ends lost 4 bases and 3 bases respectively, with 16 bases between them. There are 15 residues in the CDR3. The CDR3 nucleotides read TGTGCCAGCAGTTCCAACAGGGAATTGAACTACGAGCAGTACTTC. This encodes CASSSNRELNYEQYF.

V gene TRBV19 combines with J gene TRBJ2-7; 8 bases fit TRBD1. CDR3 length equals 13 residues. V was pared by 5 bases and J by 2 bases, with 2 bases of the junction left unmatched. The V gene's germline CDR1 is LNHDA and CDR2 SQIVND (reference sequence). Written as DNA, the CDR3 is TGTGCCAGTAGTGTGGACAGGGCCTACGAGCAGTACTTC. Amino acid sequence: CASSVDRAYEQYF. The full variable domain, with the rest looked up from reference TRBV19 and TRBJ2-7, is DGGITQSPKYLFRKEGQNVTLSCEQNLNHDAMYWYRQDPGQGLRLIYYSQIVNDFQKGDIAEGYSVSREKKESFPLTVTSAQKNPTAFYLCASSVDRAYEQYFGPGTRLTVT.

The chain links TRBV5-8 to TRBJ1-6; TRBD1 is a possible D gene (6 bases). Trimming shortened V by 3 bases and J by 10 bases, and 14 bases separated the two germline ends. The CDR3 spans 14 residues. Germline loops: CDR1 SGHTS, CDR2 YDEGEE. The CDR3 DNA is TGTGCCAGCAGCTCCTGGCGCAGGGGCTCACCCCTCCACTTT. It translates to CASSSWRRGSPLHF.

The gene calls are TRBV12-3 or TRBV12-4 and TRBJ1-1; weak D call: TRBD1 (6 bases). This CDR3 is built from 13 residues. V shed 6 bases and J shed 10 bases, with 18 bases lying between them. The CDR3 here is CASRSGTLNRAFF. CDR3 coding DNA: TGTGCCAGCAGGTCCGGGACACTCAACAGAGCTTTCTTT.

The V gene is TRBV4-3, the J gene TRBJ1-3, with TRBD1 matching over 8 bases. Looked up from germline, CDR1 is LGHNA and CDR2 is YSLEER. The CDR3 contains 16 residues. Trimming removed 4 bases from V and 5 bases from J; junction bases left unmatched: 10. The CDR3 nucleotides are TGCGCCAGCAGCCCTCTGGGACAGGCCGTCCGAAACACCATATATTTT. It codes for CASSPLGQAVRNTIYF.

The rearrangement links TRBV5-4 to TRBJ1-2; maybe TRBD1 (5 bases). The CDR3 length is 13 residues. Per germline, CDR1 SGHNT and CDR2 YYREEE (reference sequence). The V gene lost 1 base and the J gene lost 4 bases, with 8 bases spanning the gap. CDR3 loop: CASSLSGSYGYTF. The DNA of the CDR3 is TGTGCCAGCAGCTTGTCAGGGTCCTATGGCTACACCTTC. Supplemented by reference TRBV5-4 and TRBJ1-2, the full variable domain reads ETGVTQSPTHLIKTRGQQVTLRCSSQSGHNTVSWYQQALGQGPQFIFQYYREEENGRGNFPPRFSGLQFPNYSSELNVNALELDDSALYLCASSLSGSYGYTFGSGTRLTVV.

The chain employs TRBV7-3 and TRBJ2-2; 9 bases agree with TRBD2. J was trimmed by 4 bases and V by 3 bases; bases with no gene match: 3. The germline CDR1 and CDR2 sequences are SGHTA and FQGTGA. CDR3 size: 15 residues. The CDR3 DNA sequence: TGTGCCAGCAGCTTGGTAGCGGGAGCCACCGGGGAGCTGTTTTTT. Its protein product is CASSLVAGATGELFF.

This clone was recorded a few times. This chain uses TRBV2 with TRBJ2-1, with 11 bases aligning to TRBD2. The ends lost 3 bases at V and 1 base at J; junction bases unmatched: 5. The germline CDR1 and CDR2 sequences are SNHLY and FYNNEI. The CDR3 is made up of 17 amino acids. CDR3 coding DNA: TGTGCCAGCAGTGATAGCGGGAGGGTTAAGTCCTACAATGAGCAGTTCTTC. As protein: CASSDSGRVKSYNEQFF. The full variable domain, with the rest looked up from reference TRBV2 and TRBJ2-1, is EPEVTQTPSHQVTQMGQEVILRCVPISNHLYFYWYRQILGQKVEFLVSFYNNEISEKSEIFDDQFSVERPDGSNFTLKIRSTKLEDSAMYFCASSDSGRVKSYNEQFFGPGTRLTVL.

DNA for the CDR3: TGTGCCAGCAGTGAATGGCAGGGGGCCATCGGTACGCAGTATTTT. The encoded protein is CASSEWQGAIGTQYF. The chain recombines TRBV6-1 with TRBJ2-3; 8 nucleotides align to TRBD1. Germline V lookup: CDR1 MNHNS, CDR2 SASEGT. The V gene end was trimmed by 2 bases and the J gene end by 8 bases; junction bases not matched to a gene: 9. This CDR3 comprises 15 residues.

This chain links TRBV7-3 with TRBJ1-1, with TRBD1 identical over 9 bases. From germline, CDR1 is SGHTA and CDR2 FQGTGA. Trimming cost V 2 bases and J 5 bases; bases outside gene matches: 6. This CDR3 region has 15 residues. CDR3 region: CASSLEGQGGTEAFF. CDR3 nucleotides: TGTGCCAGCAGCTTAGAGGGACAGGGAGGGACTGAAGCTTTCTTT.

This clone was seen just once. CDR3 loop: CASSPPRTLYNEQFF. The CDR3 nucleotides are TGTGCCAGCTCACCACCGAGGACTCTCTACAATGAGCAGTTCTTC. This sequence joins TRBV18 and TRBJ2-1; D is perhaps TRBD2 (5 bases). This CDR3 is 15 amino acids long. V shed 0 bases and J shed 3 bases, with 9 bases lying between them. CDR1 and CDR2 (germline): KGHSH, LQKENI. Combining the CDR3 with reference TRBV18 and TRBJ2-1 gives the whole variable domain NAGVMQNPRHLVRRRGQEARLRCSPMKGHSHVYWYRQLPEEGLKFMVYLQKENIIDESGMPKERFSAEFPKEGPSILRIQQVVRGDSAAYFCASSPPRTLYNEQFFGPGTRLTVL.

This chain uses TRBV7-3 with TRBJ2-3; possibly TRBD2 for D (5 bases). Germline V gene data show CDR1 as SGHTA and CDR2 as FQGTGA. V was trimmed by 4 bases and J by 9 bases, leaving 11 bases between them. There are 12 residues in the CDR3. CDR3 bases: TGTGCCAGCAGCTCGGACTCCTCGACGCAGTATTTT. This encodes CASSSDSSTQYF.

CDR3 loop: CASSSQENTEAFF. The CDR3 region has the DNA TGTGCCAGCAGCTCACAGGAGAACACTGAAGCTTTCTTT. The J gene is TRBJ1-1, the V gene TRBV7-6; D is perhaps TRBD1 (5 bases). CDR1 is SGHVS and CDR2 is FNYEAQ in the germline V gene. The CDR3 totals 13 residues. V was cut by 4 bases and J by 1 base, with 7 bases left in between.

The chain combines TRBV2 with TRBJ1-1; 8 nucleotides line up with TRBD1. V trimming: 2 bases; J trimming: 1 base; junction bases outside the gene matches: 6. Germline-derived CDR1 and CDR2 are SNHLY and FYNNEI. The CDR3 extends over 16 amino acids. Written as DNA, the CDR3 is TGTGCCAGCAGTGAATTAATAACAGGGGGGAACACTGAAGCTTTCTTT. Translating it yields CASSELITGGNTEAFF.